The 24 T cell receptor beta chains listed next were all sequenced from one sample in a study of siplizumab effects on memory and regulatory T cells (dated by TCRdb to about 2019). Library preparation used the immunoSEQ multiplex PCR assay. The source is immuneACCESS, and TCRdb retained only in-frame sequences with V and J called. Part of the clones is not carried over; for the studies checked, unresolved V genes explain less than half of this, and the remainder is unexplained. The sample table contains about 87,000 clones; only one count was recorded for 85% to 90% of them. In total, the top ten clones hold 15% of the sample. Sequencing used CD4+ T cells sorted from blood. All receptors come from a human donor in good health.

The CDR3 DNA follows: TGTGCCAGCAGCTGGCCGGGACAGGGCGGCGAGACCCAGTACTTC. Translation: CASSWPGQGGETQYF. J is TRBJ2-5 and V is TRBV7-2; 9 bases align to TRBD1. The CDR3 loop spans 15 amino acids. Germline lookup yields CDR1 SGHTA and CDR2 FQGNSA. The V and J ends lost 4 bases and 5 bases, in that order; junction bases with no gene match: 8.

The chain is built from TRBV19 and TRBJ2-5, with TRBD2 identical over 15 bases. Germline values: CDR1 LNHDA, CDR2 SQIVND (reference sequence). The CDR3 covers 17 residues. V lost 1 base and J lost 5; bases outside the gene matches: 5. Here the CDR3 reads CASSIGGTSGRRETQYF. CDR3 DNA sequence: TGTGCCAGTAGTATAGGTGGGACTAGCGGGAGGAGGGAGACCCAGTACTTC.

This chain connects TRBV6-1 to TRBJ2-2, with 7 bases fitting TRBD2. Germline CDR1 and CDR2: MNHNS and SASEGT. The CDR3 length is 18 residues. After removal of 6 bases from V and 0 bases from J, the junction contained 13 bases not matched to a gene. CDR3 DNA sequence: TGTGCCAGCAGCGAACTCACAGGCGGGAGCACGAACACCGGGGAGCTGTTTTTT. It codes for CASSELTGGSTNTGELFF.

The chain carries TRBV5-6 and TRBJ2-2; D is perhaps TRBD1 or TRBD2 (5 bases each). The V and J ends lost 4 bases and 3 bases respectively, with 10 bases between them. The CDR3 extends over 14 amino acids. The germline gives CDR1 SGHDT, CDR2 YYEEEE. The CDR3 is CASSRGLDTGELFF. DNA of the CDR3: TGTGCCAGCAGCCGGGGCCTCGACACCGGGGAGCTGTTTTTT.

This clone appeared a single time. The J gene is TRBJ1-4, the V gene TRBV28, with TRBD1 matching over 8 bases. The J segment lost 7 bases and the V segment lost 4 bases, leaving 5 bases of the junction unmatched. From germline, CDR1 is MDHEN and CDR2 SYDVKM. This CDR3 is 14 amino acids long. The CDR3 bases are TGTGCCAGCAGTTGGACAGGGAGAACTGAAAAACTGTTTTTT. This encodes CASSWTGRTEKLFF.

The J gene is TRBJ2-5, the V gene TRBV5-1; 7 bases are a match to TRBD1. Trimming at V came to 0 bases and at J to 5 bases, leaving 7 bases not matched to a gene. The CDR3 contains 15 residues. CDR1 SGHRS and CDR2 YFSETQ come from the germline V gene. As DNA, the CDR3 is TGCGCCAGCAGCTTGGCCTCAGGGGGTTTTGAGACCCAGTACTTC. This codes for CASSLASGGFETQYF.

The chain carries TRBV6-5 and TRBJ1-2; 7 bases align to TRBD1. The CDR3 is made up of 13 amino acids. J was trimmed by 4 bases and V by 7 bases; bases with no gene match: 6. Germline V gene lookup returns CDR1 MNHEY and CDR2 SVGAGI. CDR3 region: CASTPGQPYGYTF. In DNA form, the CDR3 reads TGTGCCAGCACCCCGGGACAGCCCTATGGCTACACCTTC.

The chain combines TRBV19 with TRBJ1-2, with D possibly TRBD1 on 5 matching bases. The CDR3 runs 16 residues. Trimming took off 6 bases at V and 0 bases at J, with 17 bases between the two ends. CDR1 LNHDA and CDR2 SQIVND come from the germline V gene (reference sequence). In DNA, the CDR3 is TGTGCCAGTAGCGCCATGAGGGACGGAGCTAACTATGGCTACACCTTC. This sequence encodes CASSAMRDGANYGYTF.

The V gene is TRBV7-9, the J gene TRBJ2-5; TRBD2 matches 9 bases. The CDR3 runs 18 residues. Unmatched junction bases numbered 20, after V lost 6 bases and J lost 6 bases. The germline gives CDR1 SEHNR, CDR2 FQNEAQ (reference sequence). This CDR3 is CASSLSGSGKTDDQTQYF. CDR3 nucleotide sequence: TGTGCCAGCAGTCTTAGCGGGAGCGGTAAGACGGACGACCAGACCCAGTACTTC.

The chain employs TRBV5-1 and TRBJ2-4; D perhaps matches TRBD2 (6 bases). Trimming pared 0 bases from V and 4 bases from J, leaving 8 bases between. The CDR3 has 14 amino acids. Per the germline V gene, CDR1 is SGHRS and CDR2 is YFSETQ. Written as DNA, the CDR3 is TGCGCCAGCAGCTTGGTGGGAGGTAAAAACATTCAGTACTTC. Translation: CASSLVGGKNIQYF. The full variable domain, its missing parts supplied by reference TRBV5-1 and TRBJ2-4, is KAGVTQTPRYLIKTRGQQVTLSCSPISGHRSVSWYQQTPGQGLQFLFEYFSETQRNKGNFPGRFSGRQFSNSRSEMNVSTLELGDSALYLCASSLVGGKNIQYFGAGTRLSVL.

The chain uses TRBV7-9 and TRBJ1-1; TRBD1 agrees at 7 bases. The junction had 2 bases not matched to a gene; V was cut back by 3 bases and J by 4 bases. CDR1 is SEHNR and CDR2 is FQNEAQ in the germline V gene (reference sequence). The CDR3 is 13 residues long. The CDR3 loop is CASSFAGGTEAFF. In DNA form, the CDR3 reads TGTGCCAGCAGCTTCGCAGGGGGCACTGAAGCTTTCTTT.

This clone was seen a few times. DNA for the CDR3: TGTGCCAGCAGGGGAACAGGGACGAACACTGAAGCTTTCTTT. It translates to CASRGTGTNTEAFF. The chain employs TRBV25-1 and TRBJ1-1, with D perhaps TRBD1 (6 bases). V dropped 6 bases and J dropped 1 base, with 12 bases sitting between them. This CDR3 comprises 14 residues. Per germline, CDR1 MGHDK and CDR2 SYGVNS.

This sequence joins TRBV30 and TRBJ1-5; the match to TRBD1 covers 7 bases. After removal of 1 base from V and 2 bases from J, the junction contained 2 bases not matched to a gene. Germline values: CDR1 GTSNPN, CDR2 SVGIG (reference sequence). This CDR3 has 14 amino acids. DNA of the CDR3: TGTGCCTGGAGTGCGGGGACAGGCAATCAGCCCCAGCATTTT. Its translation: CAWSAGTGNQPQHF.

The count of this clone is one. V and J are TRBV5-6 and TRBJ1-2; no reliable D call. Trimming took 4 bases from V and 7 from J, leaving 17 bases between them. This CDR3 is built from 14 residues. Germline V CDR1 and CDR2: SGHDT, YYEEEE. CDR3 sequence: CASSPSPAPPGYTF. Here the CDR3 DNA reads TGTGCCAGCAGCCCTTCTCCCGCGCCCCCTGGCTACACCTTC.

The CDR3 DNA reads TGTGCCAGCACTCGGTTTCAGCCCCAGCATTTT. Translation: CASTRFQPQHF. The V gene is TRBV27, the J gene TRBJ1-5; D is uncertain. The CDR3 has 11 residues. The V gene lost 7 bases and the J gene lost 6 bases, with 7 bases spanning the gap. CDR1 and CDR2 (germline): MNHEY, SMNVEV (reference sequence).

The V and J genes are TRBV15 and TRBJ2-7, with TRBD2 as a possible D gene (6 bases). CDR1 LNHNV and CDR2 YYDKDF come from the germline V gene (reference sequence). The V gene lost 1 base and the J gene lost 9 bases, with 16 bases spanning the gap. The CDR3 sequence is 14 residues long. In DNA form, the CDR3 reads TGTGCCACCAGCAGAGGACGGGAGTTACCGGGGCAGTACTTC. Translating gives CATSRGRELPGQYF.

The rearrangement joins TRBV19 to TRBJ2-4; D perhaps matches TRBD2 (7 bases). V was shortened by 7 bases and J by 1 base, with 11 bases between the two germline ends. The CDR3 consists of 14 residues. Germline CDR1 LNHDA, CDR2 SQIVND (reference sequence). The CDR3 spells CASMGGAAKNIQYF. The CDR3 DNA reads TGTGCCAGTATGGGGGGGGCCGCCAAAAACATTCAGTACTTC.

The chain recombines TRBV2 with TRBJ2-3, with 13 bases matching TRBD2. The CDR3 runs to 16 residues. Trimming took 5 bases from V and 2 from J; bases not matched to a gene: 4. Germline V CDR1 and CDR2: SNHLY, FYNNEI. This CDR3 reads CASSYGLAGATDTQYF. CDR3 bases: TGTGCCAGCAGTTACGGACTAGCGGGAGCCACAGATACGCAGTATTTT.

The rearrangement joins TRBV19 to TRBJ2-7; the match to TRBD2 covers 13 bases. V was clipped by 5 bases and J by 5 bases; unmatched bases: 6. The CDR3 extends over 15 amino acids. Germline V gene data show CDR1 as LNHDA and CDR2 as SQIVND (reference sequence). The CDR3: CASSVGLAGRNEQYF. As DNA, the CDR3 is TGTGCCAGTAGTGTGGGACTAGCGGGAAGGAACGAGCAGTACTTC.

This chain connects TRBV5-6 to TRBJ1-3; 10 bases fit TRBD1. The CDR3 runs to 15 residues. Germline assignment: CDR1 SGHDT and CDR2 YYEEEE. V shed 4 bases, J shed 7 bases, and the junction held 8 bases outside the gene matches. CDR3 in amino acids: CASSPEGQGSNTIYF. The CDR3 DNA follows: TGTGCCAGCAGCCCGGAGGGACAGGGGAGCAACACCATATATTTT.

The rearrangement links TRBV28 to TRBJ1-5; D is possibly TRBD1 (5 bases). The V and J ends lost 5 bases and 6 bases respectively, with 11 bases between them. The CDR3 sequence is 13 residues long. Looked up from germline, CDR1 is MDHEN and CDR2 is SYDVKM. The CDR3 spells CASSPQGSQPQHF. The CDR3 DNA is TGTGCCAGCAGTCCGCAGGGTAGTCAGCCCCAGCATTTT.

The chain combines TRBV6-1 with TRBJ1-4; D is ambiguous. Germline CDR1 and CDR2: MNHNS and SASEGT. V dropped 2 bases and J dropped 2 bases, with 6 bases sitting between them. This CDR3 is 14 amino acids long. The chain's CDR3 is CASSEIQTNEKLFF. The CDR3 DNA reads TGTGCCAGCAGTGAAATTCAGACTAATGAAAAACTGTTTTTT.

CDR3 nucleotide sequence: TGTGCCAGCAGCTCATCTAGCGGGAAGTATGAGCAGTTCTTC. Protein sequence: CASSSSSGKYEQFF. The gene calls are TRBV5-4 and TRBJ2-1; TRBD2 matches at 9 bases. The CDR3 totals 14 residues. Trimming at V came to 3 bases and at J to 8 bases, leaving 6 bases not matched to a gene. CDR1 and CDR2 from the germline V gene are SGHNT and YYREEE (reference sequence).

This chain uses TRBV18 with TRBJ2-5; D unresolved. This CDR3 region has 12 residues. Deletions cut 2 bases from V and 4 bases from J, with 5 bases between. Germline values: CDR1 KGHSH, CDR2 LQKENI. DNA for the CDR3: TGTGCCAGCTCACCATTTACAGAGACCCAGTACTTC. It specifies CASSPFTETQYF.